This T cell receptor (beta chain) came from a study of patients and donors after allogeneic stem cell transplantation. In TCRdb, the RT-PCR reads were re-called with MiXCR into one record per CDR3 protein. The sample lists about 960,000 distinct CDR3 sequences; about 20% were seen once. Trimming left V 1 base short and J 6 bases short, with 11 bases between. Germline CDR1 reads SGDLS; CDR2 reads YYNGEE. The CDR3 length is 13 residues. This chain connects TRBV9 to TRBJ2-7, with unresolved D. The sequence came from a human donor who was either an allogeneic HSCT recipient or a stem cell or donor lymphocyte infusion donor (not recorded which). It is not recorded whose cells these are; they may come from a transplant donor. Sequenced material: blood, either unsorted or a sorted T cell fraction (not recorded which). The CDR3 sequence is CASSVFGSGEQYF. CDR3 DNA sequence: TGTGCCAGCAGCGTATTCGGGTCTGGCGAGCAGTACTTC.